Below, 8 T cell receptor beta chains from the same sample are listed, as sequenced in a study of coeliac disease (dated 2022 in TCRdb). The method was the immunoSEQ multiplex PCR assay. TCRdb limited this immuneACCESS table to in-frame rearrangements with V and J called. A share of clones is missing; checked studies link under half to unresolved V genes, and the rest is unexplained. The sample data list over a thousand clones, and around 90% of these were observed just once. The ten most abundant clones make up 2.8% of the sample. Sequencing was carried out using lymphocytes from the gut lamina propria. The cell subset or site label of this sample denotes: lamina propria cell (LPC) fraction of small intestinal biopsy. These receptors were collected from a woman younger than 30 with active celiac disease.

V gene TRBV20-1 combines with J gene TRBJ2-7; 14 bases line up with TRBD2. CDR3 length: 11 amino acids. The V gene's germline CDR1 is DFQATT and CDR2 SNEGSKA (reference sequence). CDR3 nucleotide sequence: TGCAGTGCAGAAACGACTAGCGGGGGGGGCGTC. Translation gives CSAETTSGGGV.

This clone was seen only a few times. The rearrangement joins TRBV6-1 to TRBJ2-3; a weak D match, TRBD2 (7 bases). The CDR3 covers 13 residues. V lost 6 bases to trimming and J lost 5 bases, with 12 bases between them. Germline lookup yields CDR1 MNHNS and CDR2 SASEGT. CDR3 sequence: CASRRGGGDTQYF. The CDR3 DNA reads TGTGCCAGCAGGCGGGGAGGGGGAGATACGCAGTATTTT.

The chain couples TRBV5-5 to TRBJ1-1; D not resolved. This CDR3 has 15 residues. The V end lost 4 bases, the J end lost 1 base, and 14 bases lay between the germline ends. Germline V gene lookup returns CDR1 SGHKS and CDR2 YYEKEE (reference sequence). The CDR3 loop is CASSPVLPGNTEAFF. The DNA for the CDR3 is TGTGCCAGCAGCCCAGTCCTCCCGGGGAACACTGAAGCTTTCTTT. The full variable domain, its missing parts supplied by reference TRBV5-5 and TRBJ1-1, is DAGVTQSPTHLIKTRGQQVTLRCSPISGHKSVSWYQQVLGQGPQFIFQYYEKEERGRGNFPDRFSARQFPNYSSELNVNALLLGDSALYLCASSPVLPGNTEAFFGQGTRLTVV.

This clone was picked up one time. The chain is built from TRBV7-9 and TRBJ1-4; D is possibly TRBD1 (6 bases). Germline values: CDR1 SEHNR, CDR2 FQNEAQ (reference sequence). V shed 5 bases and J shed 5 bases, with 12 bases lying between them. CDR3 length: 14 amino acids. The CDR3 reads CASSPGAWNEKLFF. CDR3 nucleotides: TGTGCCAGCAGCCCAGGGGCCTGGAATGAAAAACTGTTTTTT.

The CDR3 loop is CASSHRKYHDKSRANVLTF. CDR3 DNA: TGTGCCAGCAGCCATCGCAAATACCATGACAAAAGTCGGGCCAACGTCCTGACTTTC. The chain combines TRBV7-9 with TRBJ2-6; D unresolved. V was trimmed by 5 bases and J by 5 bases, leaving 25 bases between them. From germline, CDR1 is SEHNR and CDR2 FQNEAQ (reference sequence). This CDR3 spans 19 amino acids.

V usage is TRBV6-5 and J usage is TRBJ1-4, with D perhaps matching TRBD1 (6 bases). Germline CDR1 and CDR2: MNHEY and SVGAGI. The CDR3 is 15 amino acids. V gave up 7 bases and J gave up 8 bases, with 20 bases separating them. The CDR3 nucleotides read TGTGCCAGCACTCCCTACAAAGGGACAAACGAAAAACTGTTTTTT. Translation gives CASTPYKGTNEKLFF.

This chain uses TRBV30 with TRBJ2-7; 9 nucleotides agree with TRBD1. Losses at the gene ends were 5 bases for V and 3 bases for J; bases not matched to a gene: 11. CDR1 and CDR2 (germline): GTSNPN, SVGIG (reference sequence). CDR3 length: 15 amino acids. The CDR3 nucleotides read TGTGCCTGGGAGGCCGCGGACAGGGGAGTCTACGAGCAGTACTTC. It yields the protein CAWEAADRGVYEQYF.

The chain carries TRBV7-3 and TRBJ2-1; the D gene is possibly TRBD2 (6 bases). This CDR3 comprises 17 residues. Germline assignment: CDR1 SGHTA and CDR2 FQGTGA. Trimming cost V 5 bases and J 6 bases, with 23 bases left between them. CDR3 in DNA: TGTGCCAGCAGCCCCGCCGGAGGTGGCGGGATGGGCAATGAGCAGTTCTTC. Translated, it gives CASSPAGGGGMGNEQFF.